This TCR beta chain was sequenced for a study of OX40 agonist ivuxolimab in advanced cancers. Study-wide results and limits: Nonresponders included some who also had low normalized T-cell clonal expansion.

Of note for this clone: No antigen is known for it.

TCRdb keeps only in-frame clones here, not all; method: immunoSEQ multiplex PCR. The profile shows approximately 61,000 clones, about 89% of them singletons. Patients had blood sampled at baseline and again on cycle 4 day 1 and cycle 7 day 1. The source was CD4+ or CD8+ T cells sorted from blood, collected in a trial of the OX40 agonist ivuxolimab. The clonotype comes from an adult with an advanced solid tumor such as melanoma, head and neck, liver or kidney cancer.

The CDR3 sequence is CASSLRQGNQPQHF. CDR3 DNA sequence: TGTGCCAGCAGTTTACGGCAGGGGAATCAGCCCCAGCATTTT. V usage is TRBV28 and J usage is TRBJ1-5; maybe TRBD1 (6 bases). V lost 2 bases and J 4 bases, leaving 9 bases between the germline ends. CDR1 and CDR2 (germline): MDHEN, SYDVKM. CDR3 size: 14 residues.